Below, 16 T cell receptor beta chains from the same sample are listed, as sequenced in a study of blood T cell repertoires in COVID-19. Assay: immunoSEQ multiplex PCR; the TCRdb copy retains only in-frame clones and omits some. The sample includes approximately 230,000 clones, around 89% of them seen just once. Specimen: PBMCs or T cells enriched from blood (not recorded which). The source of these receptors is a woman aged 25 to 39 who had recovered from COVID-19.

CDR3 in amino acids: CASSLRTSGRGVNNEQFF. The CDR3 bases are TGTGCCAGCAGCCTCCGGACTAGCGGGAGGGGGGTCAACAATGAGCAGTTCTTC. The chain has TRBV9 and TRBJ2-1, with 15 bases lining up with TRBD2. Germline V gene data show CDR1 as SGDLS and CDR2 as YYNGEE. V was clipped by 4 bases and J by 5 bases; unmatched bases: 10. The CDR3 consists of 18 residues.

This chain uses TRBV5-6 with TRBJ2-1; D is perhaps TRBD2 (6 bases). V lost 1 base and J lost 8, with 10 bases in between. Per germline, CDR1 SGHDT and CDR2 YYEEEE. The CDR3 spans 13 residues. CDR3 DNA: TGTGCCAGCAGCTTGACTAGCCACGATGAGCAGTTCTTC. This translates into CASSLTSHDEQFF.

CDR3 DNA sequence: TGCAGCGTTGACGCGCCGGGACAGAGCTACGAGCAGTACTTC. Amino acids: CSVDAPGQSYEQYF. The J gene is TRBJ2-7, the V gene TRBV29-1; 7 bases are a match to TRBD1. The V gene end was trimmed by 3 bases and the J gene end by 3 bases; junction bases not matched to a gene: 8. CDR3 length: 14 amino acids. Germline CDR1 SQVTM, CDR2 ANQGSEA.

The V and J genes are TRBV30 and TRBJ1-1; a weak D match, TRBD1 (5 bases). V lost 3 bases, J lost 7 bases, and 15 bases lay in between. CDR1 and CDR2 (germline): GTSNPN, SVGIG (reference sequence). The CDR3 length is 13 residues. CDR3 in amino acids: CAWRAQGGIEAFF. The CDR3, as DNA: TGTGCCTGGAGGGCCCAGGGCGGAATTGAAGCTTTCTTT.

The V gene is TRBV20-1, the J gene TRBJ2-1; 9 nucleotides agree with TRBD1. The junction had 10 bases not matched to a gene; V was cut back by 3 bases and J by 7 bases. Germline CDR1 is DFQATT and CDR2 is SNEGSKA (reference sequence). The CDR3 has 15 residues. Here the CDR3 reads CSASGGQGDGNEQFF. The CDR3 nucleotides are TGCAGTGCTAGTGGGGGACAGGGTGACGGGAATGAGCAGTTCTTC.

The chain carries TRBV4-2 and TRBJ1-4, with TRBD1 identical over 7 bases. With 0 bases clipped from V and 6 bases from J, the junction kept 4 bases outside the gene matches. This CDR3 contains 15 residues. Germline assignment: CDR1 LGHNA and CDR2 YNFKEQ. The CDR3 region has the DNA TGTGCCAGCAGCCAAGATGGACAGGAGGATGAAAAACTGTTTTTT. This encodes CASSQDGQEDEKLFF.

The J gene is TRBJ1-2, the V gene TRBV18; D gene uncertain. The ends were cut back, 3 bases at V and 0 bases at J, with 14 bases in the middle. Germline assignment: CDR1 KGHSH and CDR2 LQKENI. The CDR3 is 16 residues long. The CDR3 DNA reads TGTGCCAGCTCACCCGCAAATAAGGAGTCTAACTATGGCTACACCTTC. Translating gives CASSPANKESNYGYTF.

The rearrangement links TRBV5-4 to TRBJ2-1; TRBD2 agrees at 10 bases. Germline loops: CDR1 SGHNT, CDR2 YYREEE (reference sequence). This CDR3 comprises 14 residues. Trimming cost V 7 bases and J 1 base; bases outside gene matches: 2. The chain's CDR3 is CASGSGGSYNEQFF. Written as DNA, the CDR3 is TGTGCCAGCGGTAGCGGGGGGTCCTACAATGAGCAGTTCTTC. Together with reference TRBV5-4 and TRBJ2-1, the CDR3 gives the full variable domain: ETGVTQSPTHLIKTRGQQVTLRCSSQSGHNTVSWYQQALGQGPQFIFQYYREEENGRGNFPPRFSGLQFPNYSSELNVNALELDDSALYLCASGSGGSYNEQFFGPGTRLTVL.

V usage is TRBV10-3 and J usage is TRBJ1-5; weak D call: TRBD1 (5 bases). CDR1 is ENHRY, CDR2 SYGVKD, per germline. Trimming left V 10 bases short and J 7 bases short, with 17 bases between. The CDR3 contains 13 residues. The CDR3 DNA reads TGTGCCACCGTTGAGGACGGGGGGCAGCCCCAGCATTTT. This codes for CATVEDGGQPQHF.

V usage is TRBV30 and J usage is TRBJ2-3; D call uncertain. Germline CDR1 reads GTSNPN; CDR2 reads SVGIG (reference sequence). V lost 3 bases and J 2 bases, leaving 9 bases between the germline ends. This CDR3 comprises 13 residues. CDR3 residues: CAWSASLTDTQYF. The DNA for the CDR3 is TGTGCCTGGAGCGCCAGTCTCACAGATACGCAGTATTTT.

This clone was seen only a few times. This chain uses TRBV9 with TRBJ2-1; possibly TRBD2 for D (6 bases). This CDR3 is 15 amino acids long. CDR1 and CDR2 (germline): SGDLS, YYNGEE. Trimming took off 0 bases at V and 0 bases at J, with 7 bases between the two ends. CDR3 protein: CASSVVDYSYNEQFF. The CDR3 DNA reads as TGTGCCAGCAGCGTAGTGGACTACTCCTACAATGAGCAGTTCTTC.

The chain is built from TRBV5-1 and TRBJ2-1, with 8 bases identical to TRBD1. J lost 4 bases, V lost 5 bases, and 11 bases had no gene match. This CDR3 region has 16 residues. CDR1 SGHRS and CDR2 YFSETQ come from the germline V gene. CDR3 amino acids: CASRPAWDRPYNEQFF. The CDR3 DNA follows: TGCGCCAGCAGACCAGCCTGGGACAGGCCTTACAATGAGCAGTTCTTC.

V is TRBV14 and J is TRBJ1-6; weak D call: TRBD1 (5 bases). The length of the CDR3 is 15 residues. CDR1 and CDR2 from the germline V gene are SGHDN and FVKESK. Trimming took off 4 bases at V and 7 bases at J, with 14 bases between the two ends. This CDR3 reads CASSPLGQGNSPLHF. In nucleotides, the CDR3 is TGTGCCAGCAGCCCGCTTGGACAAGGCAATTCACCCCTCCACTTT.

The genes are TRBV19 and TRBJ2-5; TRBD1 matches at 10 bases. The germline CDR1 and CDR2 sequences are LNHDA and SQIVND (reference sequence). The length of the CDR3 is 19 residues. Trimming at V came to 2 bases and at J to 5 bases, leaving 17 bases not matched to a gene. The CDR3 DNA is TGTGCCAGTAGTATAAGGTCCCGCCAACGACAGGGGGCAAAGGAGACCCAGTACTTC. It yields the protein CASSIRSRQRQGAKETQYF.

This clone was picked up a small number of times. The rearrangement uses TRBV30 and TRBJ1-1; 7 bases agree with TRBD1. Germline CDR1 reads GTSNPN; CDR2 reads SVGIG (reference sequence). This CDR3 is built from 14 residues. With 3 bases clipped from V and 1 base from J, the junction kept 5 bases outside the gene matches. CDR3 DNA sequence: TGTGCCTGGAGATGGGACAGAGAGAACACTGAAGCTTTCTTT. Its translation is CAWRWDRENTEAFF.

This clone was counted a single time. This chain connects TRBV28 to TRBJ2-1; 9 bases match TRBD1. V lost 3 bases, J lost 5 bases, and 5 bases stayed unmatched. Germline CDR1 MDHEN, CDR2 SYDVKM. There are 15 residues in the CDR3. CDR3 nucleotides: TGTGCCAGCAGTTTCTCCGGGACAGGGCACAATGAGCAGTTCTTC. This encodes CASSFSGTGHNEQFF. Full variable domain (outside the CDR3, taken from reference TRBV28 and TRBJ2-1): DVKVTQSSRYLVKRTGEKVFLECVQDMDHENMFWYRQDPGLGLRLIYFSYDVKMKEKGDIPEGYSVSREKKERFSLILESASTNQTSMYLCASSFSGTGHNEQFFGPGTRLTVL.